This record covers a single T cell receptor (beta chain). The data belong to a study of cytomegalovirus exposure and HLA in healthy donors. This CDR3 is built from 16 residues. Per the germline V gene, CDR1 is SGHAT and CDR2 is FQNNGV. Trimming took 6 bases from V and 3 from J; bases not matched to a gene: 11. The PCR employed 60 Vbeta primers together with 13 Jbeta primers. Produced via immunoSEQ multiplex PCR; TCRdb's table is partial and in-frame only. The sample lists more than 85,000 clones; about three quarters were seen once. V gene TRBV11-2 combines with J gene TRBJ2-5; 9 bases are shared with TRBD2. Material: PBMCs. The receptor's source is a woman between 55 and 75 years old in good health and CMV-seropositive. The CDR3 nucleotides are TGTGCCAGCAGGGATTCTGGGGCTAGCGGGAAAGAGACCCAGTACTTC. Protein: CASRDSGASGKETQYF.